The 32 T cell receptor beta chains presented below share a single source sample, sequenced in a study of cytomegalovirus exposure and HLA in healthy donors. Only in-frame clones appear in the TCRdb table, and some are missing; sequencing was by immunoSEQ multiplex PCR. The repertoire holds about 280,000 clones, with around 89% as singletons. Sequencing input: PBMCs. All receptors derive from a woman aged 18-29 years in good health and CMV-seronegative.

The chain has TRBV5-1 and TRBJ1-3; unclear D gene. The germline V gene encodes CDR1 SGHRS and CDR2 YFSETQ. The germline V and J ends were trimmed by 1 base and 6 bases, with 11 bases remaining between them. The CDR3 has 14 residues. The CDR3 region has the DNA TGCGCCAGCAGCTTGATGTCAGAGGAAAACACCATATATTTT. Encoded protein: CASSLMSEENTIYF.

This chain uses TRBV6-4 with TRBJ2-3; 9 bases are shared with TRBD2. With V trimmed by 5 bases and J by 0 bases, 3 bases remained unmatched. This CDR3 is 15 amino acids long. CDR1 is MRHNA and CDR2 is SNTAGT in the germline V gene. The CDR3 loop reads CASSRTSESTDTQYF. CDR3 sequence (DNA): TGTGCCAGCAGTAGGACTAGCGAGAGCACAGATACGCAGTATTTT.

The chain uses TRBV5-4 and TRBJ1-2; 9 bases are shared with TRBD1. J was trimmed by 7 bases and V by 3 bases; bases with no gene match: 16. This CDR3 is 17 amino acids long. The germline CDR1 and CDR2 sequences are SGHNT and YYREEE (reference sequence). CDR3 coding DNA: TGTGCCAGCAGCTCTAGGACAGGGGTAGATTTGTCGGTTGGCTACACCTTC. This encodes CASSSRTGVDLSVGYTF.

The chain employs TRBV7-6 and TRBJ2-7; possible D gene TRBD1, 5 bases. The CDR3 runs to 16 residues. Germline V gives CDR1 SGHVS, CDR2 FNYEAQ. Trimming shortened V by 4 bases and J by 3 bases, and 19 bases separated the two germline ends. CDR3 nucleotide sequence: TGTGCCAGCAGCTCCACCAAGGACACCCCGAACTACGAGCAGTACTTC. Translation gives CASSSTKDTPNYEQYF.

The chain joins TRBV10-3 to TRBJ2-3; D is possibly TRBD2 (6 bases). Germline CDR1 and CDR2: ENHRY and SYGVKD. Trimming cost V 3 bases and J 4 bases, with 14 bases left between them. This CDR3 region has 15 residues. The CDR3 loop is CAISEYGGLADTQYF. The CDR3 bases are TGTGCCATCAGTGAATATGGGGGGTTAGCAGATACGCAGTATTTT.

The chain has TRBV10-1 and TRBJ2-1, with 16 bases aligning to TRBD2. Germline values: CDR1 WNHNN, CDR2 SYGVQD (reference sequence). The CDR3 covers 18 residues. V dropped 2 bases and J dropped 1; count of bases not matched to a gene: 2. CDR3 sequence (DNA): TGCGCCAGCAGTGAGAAGGGACTAGCGGGAGGGTCCTACAATGAGCAGTTCTTC. This codes for CASSEKGLAGGSYNEQFF.

The chain has TRBV27 and TRBJ2-5; the D gene is possibly TRBD1 (5 bases). The CDR3 runs 14 residues. Germline CDR1 is MNHEY and CDR2 is SMNVEV (reference sequence). The V gene lost 6 bases and the J gene lost 0 bases, with 11 bases spanning the gap. This CDR3 reads CASRRQIYQETQYF. In DNA, the CDR3 is TGTGCCAGCAGACGACAGATCTACCAAGAGACCCAGTACTTC.

The chain recombines TRBV6-6 with TRBJ2-7, with 11 bases identical to TRBD2. The trim removed 5 bases at V and 4 bases at J, leaving 1 base unmatched. The CDR3 is 13 residues long. CDR1 and CDR2 (germline): MNHNY, SVGAGI (reference sequence). In DNA form, the CDR3 reads TGTGCCAGCAGTAGGACTAGCGGGTACGAGCAGTACTTC. It encodes CASSRTSGYEQYF.

The chain links TRBV25-1 to TRBJ2-1, with 8 nucleotides matching TRBD1. The CDR3 contains 15 residues. After removal of 5 bases from V and 4 bases from J, the junction contained 7 bases not matched to a gene. Germline V gene lookup returns CDR1 MGHDK and CDR2 SYGVNS. CDR3: CASSLGTGPYNEQFF. CDR3 bases: TGTGCCAGCAGTCTTGGGACAGGTCCATACAATGAGCAGTTCTTC.

This clone was seen many times. The chain links TRBV4-1 to TRBJ1-6; no reliable D call. V dropped 0 bases and J dropped 1 base, with 13 bases sitting between them. This CDR3 is 18 amino acids long. Germline V gene sequence: CDR1 MGHRA, CDR2 YSYEKL. The CDR3 loop reads CASSQDRGRASYNSPLHF. The CDR3 DNA reads as TGCGCCAGCAGCCAAGATCGGGGAAGGGCGTCCTATAATTCACCCCTCCACTTT.

The rearrangement uses TRBV5-4 and TRBJ1-5; tentative D call: TRBD1 (6 bases). In germline, CDR1 is SGHNT, CDR2 YYREEE (reference sequence). This CDR3 has 16 residues. Trimming pared 0 bases from V and 4 bases from J, leaving 14 bases between. Here the CDR3 reads CASSLGGGAGNQPQHF. The CDR3 nucleotides are TGTGCCAGCAGCTTGGGAGGGGGGGCTGGAAATCAGCCCCAGCATTTT.

The gene calls are TRBV2 and TRBJ1-4; D is possibly TRBD1 (6 bases). The CDR3 is 15 amino acids. CDR1 is SNHLY and CDR2 is FYNNEI in the germline V gene. V was shortened by 6 bases and J by 0 bases, with 11 bases between the two germline ends. CDR3 bases: TGTGCCAGCAGGCCTTACAGGGCAACTAATGAAAAACTGTTTTTT. The encoded protein is CASRPYRATNEKLFF.

The rearrangement joins TRBV27 to TRBJ2-5; 13 bases agree with TRBD2. J was trimmed by 7 bases and V by 5 bases; bases with no gene match: 7. Germline assignment: CDR1 MNHEY and CDR2 SMNVEV (reference sequence). The CDR3 totals 15 residues. CDR3 DNA sequence: TGTGCCAGCAGTAAAGGACTAGCGGGAGCTCGGACCCAGTACTTC. Translating gives CASSKGLAGARTQYF.

This rearrangement joins TRBV12-5 to TRBJ2-7, with 7 positions matching TRBD1. The V segment lost 5 bases and the J segment 3 bases; nucleotides outside the gene matches: 7. The germline CDR1 and CDR2 sequences are LGHNT and FRNRAP. The CDR3 runs to 14 residues. The CDR3 DNA sequence: TGTGCTAGTGGTCCTCAGGGGGTAGTCTACGAGCAGTACTTC. It encodes CASGPQGVVYEQYF.

The chain combines TRBV18 with TRBJ2-1, with 8 nucleotides matching TRBD1. Germline V gene sequence: CDR1 KGHSH, CDR2 LQKENI. The V segment lost 6 bases and the J segment 0 bases; nucleotides outside the gene matches: 4. The CDR3 runs to 15 residues. The CDR3 loop reads CASSQGQGSYNEQFF. The CDR3, as DNA: TGTGCCAGCTCGCAAGGACAGGGCTCCTACAATGAGCAGTTCTTC. The full variable domain, its missing parts supplied by reference TRBV18 and TRBJ2-1, is NAGVMQNPRHLVRRRGQEARLRCSPMKGHSHVYWYRQLPEEGLKFMVYLQKENIIDESGMPKERFSAEFPKEGPSILRIQQVVRGDSAAYFCASSQGQGSYNEQFFGPGTRLTVL.

The chain recombines TRBV5-1 with TRBJ1-5, with 10 bases identical to TRBD1. The CDR3 loop spans 15 amino acids. The V gene's germline CDR1 is SGHRS and CDR2 YFSETQ. The V segment lost 4 bases and the J segment 2 bases; nucleotides outside the gene matches: 3. Written as DNA, the CDR3 is TGCGCCAGCAGCCCCGGGACAGGGGGCAATCAGCCCCAGCATTTT. Amino acids: CASSPGTGGNQPQHF.

The chain has TRBV28 and TRBJ2-1; 10 nucleotides agree with TRBD1. Trimming at V came to 3 bases and at J to 9 bases, leaving 5 bases not matched to a gene. The CDR3 is 14 residues long. In germline, CDR1 is MDHEN, CDR2 SYDVKM. For the CDR3, the DNA is TGTGCCAGCAGTTTGACCGGGACAGGGGTTGAGCAGTTCTTC. Its protein product is CASSLTGTGVEQFF.

The chain recombines TRBV9 with TRBJ2-7, with D perhaps TRBD1 (5 bases). Deletions cut 1 base from V and 2 bases from J, with 10 bases between. The germline CDR1 and CDR2 sequences are SGDLS and YYNGEE. This CDR3 is built from 14 residues. Here the CDR3 DNA reads TGTGCCAGCAGCGTATCTCGGACACCCTACGAGCAGTACTTC. Residues: CASSVSRTPYEQYF.

This clone appeared a few times. This chain links TRBV20-1 with TRBJ1-2; D is undetermined. V was pared by 2 bases and J by 6 bases, with 7 bases between. CDR3 size: 11 residues. From germline, CDR1 is DFQATT and CDR2 SNEGSKA (reference sequence). The CDR3 here is CSARRLDGYTF. The DNA for the CDR3 is TGCAGTGCTAGAAGATTAGATGGCTACACCTTC.

The rearrangement links TRBV7-9 to TRBJ1-3; 9 bases map to TRBD1. Germline V lookup: CDR1 SEHNR, CDR2 FQNEAQ (reference sequence). The CDR3 is made up of 17 amino acids. The junction had 8 bases not matched to a gene; V was cut back by 5 bases and J by 0 bases. In DNA, the CDR3 is TGTGCCAGCAGCCCATCCGGGACAGGGACCTCTGGAAACACCATATATTTT. This gives the protein CASSPSGTGTSGNTIYF. Drawing the rest from reference TRBV7-9 and TRBJ1-3, the complete variable domain is DTGVSQNPRHKITKRGQNVTFRCDPISEHNRLYWYRQTLGQGPEFLTYFQNEAQLEKSRLLSDRFSAERPKGSFSTLEIQRTEQGDSAMYLCASSPSGTGTSGNTIYFGEGSWLTVV.

V and J are TRBV7-2 and TRBJ2-7; the D gene is possibly TRBD1 (5 bases). There are 13 residues in the CDR3. Germline CDR1 SGHTA, CDR2 FQGNSA. Deletions cut 5 bases from V and 2 bases from J, with 10 bases between. The chain's CDR3 is CASSATGAYEQYF. The DNA for the CDR3 is TGTGCCAGCAGCGCTACAGGAGCCTACGAGCAGTACTTC.

The genes are TRBV6-5 and TRBJ2-5, with D possibly matching TRBD2 (6 bases). The CDR3 runs to 15 residues. The germline V and J ends were trimmed by 6 bases and 5 bases, with 19 bases remaining between them. The germline CDR1 and CDR2 sequences are MNHEY and SVGAGI. The CDR3 loop reads CASSPSRGGSETQYF. DNA for the CDR3: TGTGCCAGCAGCCCATCCCGGGGAGGATCTGAGACCCAGTACTTC.

The rearrangement joins TRBV27 to TRBJ2-7; 11 bases fit TRBD1. Per germline, CDR1 MNHEY and CDR2 SMNVEV (reference sequence). V lost 2 bases and J lost 0; bases outside the gene matches: 12. This CDR3 comprises 19 residues. The CDR3 DNA reads as TGTGCCAGCAGTTTAATCGGACAGGGGGCTTTGAGGAGCTCCTACGAGCAGTACTTC. This gives the protein CASSLIGQGALRSSYEQYF.

CDR3 nucleotides: TGTGCCAGCAGCGCCGGTACCCTTTCCTACGAGCAGTACTTC. Translating gives CASSAGTLSYEQYF. V gene TRBV9 combines with J gene TRBJ2-7, with no clear D. V lost 3 bases to trimming and J lost 1 base, with 11 bases between them. Germline-derived CDR1 and CDR2 are SGDLS and YYNGEE. The CDR3 loop spans 14 amino acids.

This chain joins TRBV7-6 and TRBJ1-1, with D hard to call. The CDR3 extends over 13 amino acids. The germline V gene has CDR1 SGHVS and CDR2 FNYEAQ. The ends were cut back, 1 base at V and 1 base at J, with 4 bases in the middle. The CDR3 protein is CASSLGRNTEAFF. In nucleotides, the CDR3 is TGTGCCAGCAGCTTAGGCAGGAACACTGAAGCTTTCTTT.

The chain couples TRBV7-3 to TRBJ2-7; D is unclear. Germline CDR1 is SGHTA and CDR2 is FQGTGA. The CDR3 runs 14 residues. V lost 3 bases, J lost 6 bases, and 15 bases lay in between. This CDR3 reads CASSFGGLGGEQYF. The CDR3 nucleotides read TGTGCCAGCAGCTTCGGTGGTCTTGGTGGCGAGCAGTACTTC.

Only a few counts were recorded for this clone. This sequence joins TRBV28 and TRBJ1-2; D remains unclear. V lost 5 bases and J lost 8, with 15 bases in between. This CDR3 has 13 amino acids. Germline loops: CDR1 MDHEN, CDR2 SYDVKM. In DNA, the CDR3 is TGTGCCAGCAGTCGGAGGGAAGTACTGGGCTACACCTTC. Protein: CASSRREVLGYTF.

The chain recombines TRBV5-1 with TRBJ2-7; 10 bases are shared with TRBD2. CDR1 and CDR2 (germline): SGHRS, YFSETQ. Trimming took 4 bases from V and 3 from J; bases not matched to a gene: 4. The CDR3 is made up of 14 amino acids. The CDR3 is CASSPGLAVYEQYF. The CDR3 nucleotides read TGCGCCAGCAGCCCCGGACTAGCGGTCTACGAGCAGTACTTC.

The chain carries TRBV28 and TRBJ2-3, with 15 bases that match TRBD2. Germline V lookup: CDR1 MDHEN, CDR2 SYDVKM. This CDR3 has 18 residues. Trimming removed 5 bases from V and 4 bases from J; junction bases left unmatched: 10. CDR3 residues: CASSPGLAGGQRPDTQYF. CDR3 in DNA: TGTGCCAGCAGTCCGGGACTAGCGGGAGGTCAACGCCCAGATACGCAGTATTTT.

The gene calls are TRBV5-6 and TRBJ2-5; TRBD2 aligns across 12 bases. Per the germline V gene, CDR1 is SGHDT and CDR2 is YYEEEE. CDR3 length: 15 amino acids. With V trimmed by 1 base and J by 3 bases, 1 base remained unmatched. CDR3 nucleotides: TGTGCCAGCAGCTTGCCTAGCGGGAGGGAAGAGACCCAGTACTTC. It translates to CASSLPSGREETQYF. The entire variable domain, with the rest obtained from reference TRBV5-6 and TRBJ2-5, is as follows: DAGVTQSPTHLIKTRGQQVTLRCSPKSGHDTVSWYQQALGQGPQFIFQYYEEEERQRGNFPDRFSGHQFPNYSSELNVNALLLGDSALYLCASSLPSGREETQYFGPGTRLLVL.

The V and J genes are TRBV4-3 and TRBJ2-3; D is uncertain. V was trimmed by 3 bases and J by 0 bases, leaving 4 bases between them. Germline V lookup: CDR1 LGHNA, CDR2 YSLEER. The CDR3 runs to 13 residues. The CDR3 DNA follows: TGCGCCAGCAGCCAGGCAAGCACAGATACGCAGTATTTT. It encodes CASSQASTDTQYF.

V and J are TRBV2 and TRBJ2-3; D may be TRBD1 (5 bases). The CDR3 spans 18 residues. V was cut by 6 bases and J by 0 bases, with 22 bases left in between. The V gene's germline CDR1 is SNHLY and CDR2 FYNNEI. In nucleotides, the CDR3 is TGTGCCAGCAGCACAGGAACGCTCCCGGTTTTCAGCACAGATACGCAGTATTTT. Protein sequence: CASSTGTLPVFSTDTQYF.